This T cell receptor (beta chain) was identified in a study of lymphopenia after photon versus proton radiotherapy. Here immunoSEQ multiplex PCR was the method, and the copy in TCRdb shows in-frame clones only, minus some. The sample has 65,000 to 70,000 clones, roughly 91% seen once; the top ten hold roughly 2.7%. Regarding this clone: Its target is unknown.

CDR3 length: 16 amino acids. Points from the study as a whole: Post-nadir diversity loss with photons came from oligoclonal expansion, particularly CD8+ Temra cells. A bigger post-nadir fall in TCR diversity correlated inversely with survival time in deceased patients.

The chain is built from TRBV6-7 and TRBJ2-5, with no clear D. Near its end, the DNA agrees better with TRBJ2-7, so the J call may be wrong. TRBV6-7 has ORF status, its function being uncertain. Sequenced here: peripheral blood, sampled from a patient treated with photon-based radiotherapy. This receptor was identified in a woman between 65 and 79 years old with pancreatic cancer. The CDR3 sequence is CASSYSPDTESYEQYF. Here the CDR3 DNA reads TGTGCCAGCAGTTACTCCCCCGACACAGAGTCCTACGAGCAGTACTTC.